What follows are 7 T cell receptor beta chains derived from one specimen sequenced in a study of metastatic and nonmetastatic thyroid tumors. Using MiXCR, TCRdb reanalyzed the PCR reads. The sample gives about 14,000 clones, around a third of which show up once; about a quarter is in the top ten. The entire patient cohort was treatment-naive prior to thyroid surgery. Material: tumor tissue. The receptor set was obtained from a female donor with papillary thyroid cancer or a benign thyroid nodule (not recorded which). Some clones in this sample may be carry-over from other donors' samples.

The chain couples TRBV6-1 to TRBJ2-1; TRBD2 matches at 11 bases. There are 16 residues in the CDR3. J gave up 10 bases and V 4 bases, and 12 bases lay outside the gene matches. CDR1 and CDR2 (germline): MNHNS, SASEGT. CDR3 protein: CASSGIAGGPSSEQFF. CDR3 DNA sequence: TGTGCCAGCAGTGGAATAGCGGGAGGGCCTAGTTCAGAGCAGTTCTTC.

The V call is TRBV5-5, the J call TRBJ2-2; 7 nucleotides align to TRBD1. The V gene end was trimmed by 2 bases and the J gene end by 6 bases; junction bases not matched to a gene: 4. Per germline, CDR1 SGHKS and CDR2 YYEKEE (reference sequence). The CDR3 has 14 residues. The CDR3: CASSFEQGSGELFF. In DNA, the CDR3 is TGTGCCAGCAGCTTCGAACAGGGGTCCGGGGAGCTGTTTTTT.

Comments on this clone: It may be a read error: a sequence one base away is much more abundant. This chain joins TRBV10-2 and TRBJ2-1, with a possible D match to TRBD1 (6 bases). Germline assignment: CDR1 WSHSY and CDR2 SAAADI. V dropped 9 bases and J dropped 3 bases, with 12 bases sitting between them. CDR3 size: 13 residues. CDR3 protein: CASSTGIYNEQFF. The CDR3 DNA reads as TGCGCCAGTAGCACAGGGATCTACAATGAGCAGTTCTTC.

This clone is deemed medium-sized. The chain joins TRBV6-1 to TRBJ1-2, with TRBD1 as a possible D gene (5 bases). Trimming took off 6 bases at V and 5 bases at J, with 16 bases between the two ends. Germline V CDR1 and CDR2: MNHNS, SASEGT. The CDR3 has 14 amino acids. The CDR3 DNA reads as TGTGCCAGCAGGTCTAACCAGGGTGTTTATGGCTACACCTTC. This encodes CASRSNQGVYGYTF.

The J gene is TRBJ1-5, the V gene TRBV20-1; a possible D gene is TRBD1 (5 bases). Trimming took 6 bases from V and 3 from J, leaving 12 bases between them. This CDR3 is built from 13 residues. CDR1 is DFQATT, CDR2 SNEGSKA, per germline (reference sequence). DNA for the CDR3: TGCAGTGCGCGTGGGACGGCCAATCAGCCCCAGCATTTT. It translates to CSARGTANQPQHF.

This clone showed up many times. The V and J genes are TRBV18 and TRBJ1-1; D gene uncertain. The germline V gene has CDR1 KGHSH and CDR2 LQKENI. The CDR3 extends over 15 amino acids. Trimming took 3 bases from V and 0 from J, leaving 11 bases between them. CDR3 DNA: TGTGCCAGCTCACCGACGACGAAGATGAACACTGAAGCTTTCTTT. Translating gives CASSPTTKMNTEAFF.

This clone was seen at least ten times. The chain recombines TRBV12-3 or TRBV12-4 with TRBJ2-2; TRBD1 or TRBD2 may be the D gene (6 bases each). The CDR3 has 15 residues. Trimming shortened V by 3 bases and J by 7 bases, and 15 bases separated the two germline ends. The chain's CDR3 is CASSFGSGANGELFF. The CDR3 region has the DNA TGTGCCAGCAGTTTTGGTTCGGGGGCGAACGGGGAGCTGTTTTTT.